A single T cell receptor beta chain is shown here with its context. The authors reverse transcribed about 0.5 to 1 ug RNA with random hexamers. TCRdb ran MiXCR on the immunoSEQ multiplex PCR reads and lists one entry per CDR3 protein. The sample lists hundreds of thousands of distinct CDR3 sequences, more than 80% occurring once. The record originates from a study of CD8 T cells in Susac syndrome. The V and J ends lost 4 bases and 7 bases respectively, with 20 bases between them. Germline CDR1 SEHNR, CDR2 FQNEAQ (reference sequence). This CDR3 has 15 residues. The sequence was collected from a human donor with multiple sclerosis. Sequencing was performed on CD8+ T cells from PBMCs. The chain is built from TRBV7-9 and TRBJ2-7; weak D call: TRBD2 (5 bases). In DNA, the CDR3 is TGTGCCAGCAGCTCCAGCCGGGGTCCGGGTGAGGAGCAGTACTTC. Its protein product is CASSSSRGPGEEQYF.